These 22 T cell receptor beta chains share one sample of origin, sequenced in a study of blood T cell repertoires in COVID-19. Here immunoSEQ multiplex PCR was the method, and the copy in TCRdb shows in-frame clones only, minus some. The table includes hundreds of thousands of clones, roughly 86% detected once. The sample consisted of peripheral blood. The receptors were gathered from an elderly woman with COVID-19, enrolled during active disease.

The rearrangement uses TRBV6-5 and TRBJ1-4; 10 bases align to TRBD1. This CDR3 is 15 amino acids long. Germline CDR1 reads MNHEY; CDR2 reads SVGAGI. J lost 5 bases, V lost 4 bases, and 4 bases had no gene match. This chain's CDR3 is CASSSPGQGNEKLFF. In DNA form, the CDR3 reads TGTGCCAGCAGTTCCCCGGGACAGGGGAATGAAAAACTGTTTTTT.

J is TRBJ1-3 and V is TRBV5-1; D not resolved. CDR1 and CDR2 from the germline V gene are SGHRS and YFSETQ. The CDR3 loop spans 13 amino acids. V lost 4 bases, J lost 2 bases, and 7 bases lay in between. The CDR3 protein is CASSPTTGNTIYF. The DNA of the CDR3 is TGCGCCAGCAGCCCCACAACTGGAAACACCATATATTTT. Complete variable domain (other parts from reference TRBV5-1 and TRBJ1-3): KAGVTQTPRYLIKTRGQQVTLSCSPISGHRSVSWYQQTPGQGLQFLFEYFSETQRNKGNFPGRFSGRQFSNSRSEMNVSTLELGDSALYLCASSPTTGNTIYFGEGSWLTVV.

V and J are TRBV20-1 and TRBJ2-1; no clear D gene. Looked up from germline, CDR1 is DFQATT and CDR2 is SNEGSKA (reference sequence). V was trimmed by 3 bases and J by 9 bases, leaving 9 bases between them. The CDR3 is 11 amino acids. The CDR3 is CSASLGSEQFF. The CDR3 coding sequence is TGCAGTGCTAGCCTAGGCTCTGAGCAGTTCTTC.

The rearrangement joins TRBV5-1 to TRBJ2-5, with a weak D call TRBD1 (6 bases). CDR1 is SGHRS and CDR2 is YFSETQ in the germline V gene. The CDR3 extends over 14 amino acids. The ends were cut back, 2 bases at V and 4 bases at J, with 12 bases in the middle. As DNA, the CDR3 is TGCGCCAGCAGCTTTAGGGGGTCTGGAGAGACCCAGTACTTC. Its protein product is CASSFRGSGETQYF.

The sample holds one count of this clone. The rearrangement uses TRBV5-6 and TRBJ2-3, with 10 bases fitting TRBD1. Germline assignment: CDR1 SGHDT and CDR2 YYEEEE. The CDR3 spans 16 residues. V was clipped by 4 bases and J by 3 bases; unmatched bases: 8. For the CDR3, the DNA is TGTGCCAGCAGCCCCTTTCCGGGACAGGGGACAGATACGCAGTATTTT. Protein: CASSPFPGQGTDTQYF.

This chain links TRBV7-2 with TRBJ1-6, with D possibly TRBD1 on 5 matching bases. The CDR3 contains 14 residues. V lost 8 bases and J lost 6, with 14 bases in between. CDR1 and CDR2 (germline): SGHTA, FQGNSA. The CDR3 DNA is TGTGCCAGCGGCCGCCAGGGAATTAATTCACCCCTCCACTTT. Translating gives CASGRQGINSPLHF.

V usage is TRBV6-6 and J usage is TRBJ2-5, with D tentatively TRBD2 (6 bases). Per the germline V gene, CDR1 is MNHNY and CDR2 is SVGAGI (reference sequence). V shed 5 bases and J shed 0 bases, with 19 bases lying between them. The CDR3 has 17 residues. The CDR3: CASSPRSASAYQETQYF. CDR3 bases: TGTGCCAGCAGTCCACGGTCGGCTAGCGCATACCAAGAGACCCAGTACTTC.

The rearrangement joins TRBV28 to TRBJ1-5; the D is unclear. The CDR3 consists of 15 residues. Trimming took off 6 bases at V and 6 bases at J, with 18 bases between the two ends. Germline V CDR1 and CDR2: MDHEN, SYDVKM. The CDR3 DNA reads TGTGCCAGCAGCGCTGACGGGAGTAGCGGTCAGCCCCAGCATTTT. Residues: CASSADGSSGQPQHF. Full variable domain (missing parts from reference TRBV28 and TRBJ1-5): DVKVTQSSRYLVKRTGEKVFLECVQDMDHENMFWYRQDPGLGLRLIYFSYDVKMKEKGDIPEGYSVSREKKERFSLILESASTNQTSMYLCASSADGSSGQPQHFGDGTRLSIL.

V gene TRBV12-2 combines with J gene TRBJ1-2. TRBV12-2 is listed as a pseudogene. This CDR3 is built from 16 residues. CDR3 sequence (DNA): TGTGCAAGTCGCTTATCTCTAGATTTATGTGTATATGGCTACACCTTC. This translates into CASRLSLDLCVYGYTF.

This rearrangement joins TRBV7-2 to TRBJ2-1; a weak D match, TRBD2 (5 bases). Germline values: CDR1 SGHTA, CDR2 FQGNSA. The V end was cut by 6 bases, the J end by 9 bases, with 24 bases between. The CDR3 sequence is 16 residues long. As DNA, the CDR3 is TGTGCCAGCAGTCGTTCCGGCGGGCCTAGAGGAGGTGAGCAGTTCTTC. Translated: CASSRSGGPRGGEQFF.

The genes are TRBV10-3 and TRBJ2-7; 9 bases line up with TRBD1. Germline-derived CDR1 and CDR2 are ENHRY and SYGVKD. Trimming removed 6 bases from V and 4 bases from J; junction bases left unmatched: 7. This CDR3 contains 14 residues. In DNA form, the CDR3 reads TGTGCCATCAGCCCGGGACAGGGTTTTTACGAGCAGTACTTC. It codes for CAISPGQGFYEQYF.

V and J are TRBV24-1 and TRBJ2-3; TRBD2 aligns across 7 bases. Germline V gene data show CDR1 as KGHDR and CDR2 as SFDVKD. The V and J ends lost 6 bases and 6 bases, in that order; junction bases with no gene match: 11. The CDR3 contains 15 residues. The CDR3, as DNA: TGTGCCACCAGTATTGGGGGGGGAGATACGGATACGCAGTATTTT. It yields the protein CATSIGGGDTDTQYF.

The V gene is TRBV3-1 (or the pseudogene TRBV3-2), the J gene TRBJ2-3; 7 bases agree with TRBD2. V shed 10 bases and J 2 bases; nucleotides not matched to a gene: 3. The germline V gene has CDR1 LGHDT and CDR2 YNNKEL (reference sequence). The CDR3 sequence is 12 residues long. Here the CDR3 DNA reads TGTGCCACCCGGGGGGTCACAGATACGCAGTATTTT. It is translated as CATRGVTDTQYF.

This sequence joins TRBV6-5 and TRBJ2-1; 10 nucleotides agree with TRBD1. The CDR3 runs 14 residues. Germline loops: CDR1 MNHEY, CDR2 SVGAGI. V trimming: 7 bases; J trimming: 4 bases; junction bases outside the gene matches: 4. CDR3 nucleotide sequence: TGTGCCAGCACCGACAGGGGGCCATACAATGAGCAGTTCTTC. Translated, it gives CASTDRGPYNEQFF.

This chain links TRBV30 with TRBJ2-6; unclear D gene. Per the germline V gene, CDR1 is GTSNPN and CDR2 is SVGIG (reference sequence). V shed 7 bases and J shed 0 bases, with 10 bases lying between them. This CDR3 is built from 14 residues. CDR3 nucleotide sequence: TGTGCCTCGACCCAGGACTCTGGGGCCAACGTCCTGACTTTC. Protein: CASTQDSGANVLTF.

V is TRBV6-5 and J is TRBJ1-2, with unresolved D. CDR1 and CDR2 from the germline V gene are MNHEY and SVGAGI. V gave up 0 bases and J gave up 4 bases, with 9 bases separating them. The CDR3 sequence is 14 residues long. The CDR3 protein is CASSYSALTYGYTF. CDR3 coding DNA: TGTGCCAGCAGTTACTCGGCCCTCACCTATGGCTACACCTTC.

This sequence joins TRBV5-8 and TRBJ2-7; tentatively, D is TRBD1 (6 bases). The germline gives CDR1 SGHTS, CDR2 YDEGEE. V was cut by 4 bases and J by 2 bases, with 13 bases left in between. This CDR3 has 14 residues. The CDR3 here is CASSRPGQTYEQYF. The CDR3 nucleotides are TGTGCCAGCAGCCGACCCGGACAGACCTACGAGCAGTACTTC.

This chain uses TRBV28 with TRBJ1-1; D perhaps matches TRBD1 (6 bases). This CDR3 region has 14 residues. V lost 5 bases and J lost 1, with 11 bases in between. Germline-derived CDR1 and CDR2 are MDHEN and SYDVKM. CDR3 nucleotide sequence: TGTGCCAGCAGTACTCTAGGGGGGAACACTGAAGCTTTCTTT. The encoded protein is CASSTLGGNTEAFF.

Worth noting for this clone: Other DNA sequences in the same sample also yield this CDR3. The V call is TRBV5-1, the J call TRBJ2-3, with TRBD2 identical over 8 bases. The CDR3 is 15 residues long. The V and J ends lost 1 base and 1 base, in that order; junction bases with no gene match: 2. CDR1 SGHRS and CDR2 YFSETQ come from the germline V gene. In nucleotides, the CDR3 is TGCGCCAGCAGCTTGCGTAGCGGGGGCACAGATACGCAGTATTTT. The encoded protein is CASSLRSGGTDTQYF.

This chain joins TRBV2 and TRBJ1-3; 9 bases match TRBD1. The length of the CDR3 is 15 residues. Germline CDR1 and CDR2: SNHLY and FYNNEI. V shed 2 bases, J shed 7 bases, and the junction held 6 bases outside the gene matches. The CDR3: CASSEMGQGSNTIYF. Written as DNA, the CDR3 is TGTGCCAGCAGTGAAATGGGACAGGGCTCCAACACCATATATTTT.

The genes are TRBV21-1 and TRBJ1-2; the DNA was not used to check the table's D call, TRBD1. TRBV21-1 is assigned pseudogene status. The CDR3 runs 14 residues. CDR3 residues: CASSNPGDIYGYTF. The CDR3 bases are TGTGCCAGCAGCAACCCCGGTGACATCTATGGCTACACCTTC.

With respect to this clone: Within the sample, other DNA sequences also encode this same CDR3. V and J are TRBV3-1 (or the pseudogene TRBV3-2) and TRBJ1-5; D is possibly TRBD1 (5 bases). Trimming removed 1 base from V and 6 bases from J, with 10 bases in between. Germline CDR1 is LGHDT and CDR2 is YNNKEL (reference sequence). This CDR3 region has 14 residues. CDR3 nucleotides: TGTGCCAGCAGCCAAGCCGGGGGAAGTCAGCCCCAGCATTTT. Translated, it gives CASSQAGGSQPQHF.